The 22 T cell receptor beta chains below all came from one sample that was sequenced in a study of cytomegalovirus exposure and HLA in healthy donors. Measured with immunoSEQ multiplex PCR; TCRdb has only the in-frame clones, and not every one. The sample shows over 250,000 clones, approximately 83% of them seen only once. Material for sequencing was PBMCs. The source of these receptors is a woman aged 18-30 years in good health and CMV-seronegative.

CDR3 bases: TGTGCCAGCTCACCACGTACAGGTGATAATTCACCCCTCCACTTT. This sequence encodes CASSPRTGDNSPLHF. This chain links TRBV18 with TRBJ1-6; D is possibly TRBD1 (5 bases). Trimming shortened V by 1 base and J by 5 bases, and 9 bases separated the two germline ends. The CDR3 length is 15 residues. Looked up from germline, CDR1 is KGHSH and CDR2 is LQKENI.

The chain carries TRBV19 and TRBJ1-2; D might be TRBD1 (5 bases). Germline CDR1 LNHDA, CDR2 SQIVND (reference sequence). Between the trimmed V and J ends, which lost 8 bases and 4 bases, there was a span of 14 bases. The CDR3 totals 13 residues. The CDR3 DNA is TGTGCCAGTGTGGGGGGAGAGGGCTATGGCTACACCTTC. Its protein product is CASVGGEGYGYTF.

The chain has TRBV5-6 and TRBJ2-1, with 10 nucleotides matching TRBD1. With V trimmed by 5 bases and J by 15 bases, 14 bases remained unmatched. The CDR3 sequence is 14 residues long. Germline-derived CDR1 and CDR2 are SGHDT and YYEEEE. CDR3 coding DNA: TGTGCCAGCAGTCCGGGACAGGGGTCCCCCAGGCGGTTCTTC. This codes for CASSPGQGSPRRFF.

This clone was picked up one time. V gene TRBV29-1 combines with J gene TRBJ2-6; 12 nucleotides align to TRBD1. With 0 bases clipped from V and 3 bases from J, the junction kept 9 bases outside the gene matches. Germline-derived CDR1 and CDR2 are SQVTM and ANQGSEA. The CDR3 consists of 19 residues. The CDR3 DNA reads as TGCAGCGTTGAAGATTCGCGGGGACAGGGGGCTGGTGGGGCCAACGTCCTGACTTTC. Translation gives CSVEDSRGQGAGGANVLTF. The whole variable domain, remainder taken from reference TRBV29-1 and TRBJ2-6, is SAVISQKPSRDICQRGTSLTIQCQVDSQVTMMFWYRQQPGQSLTLIATANQGSEATYESGFVIDKFPISRPNLTFSTLTVSNMSPEDSSIYLCSVEDSRGQGAGGANVLTFGAGSRLTVL.

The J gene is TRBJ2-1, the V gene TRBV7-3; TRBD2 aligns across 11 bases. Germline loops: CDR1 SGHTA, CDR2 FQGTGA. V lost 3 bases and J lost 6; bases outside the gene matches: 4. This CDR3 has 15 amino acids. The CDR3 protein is CASSLAGTSGNEQFF. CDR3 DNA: TGTGCCAGCAGCTTGGCCGGGACTAGCGGCAATGAGCAGTTCTTC. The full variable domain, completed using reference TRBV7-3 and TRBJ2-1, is GAGVSQTPSNKVTEKGKYVELRCDPISGHTALYWYRQSLGQGPEFLIYFQGTGAADDSGLPNDRFFAVRPEGSVSTLKIQRTERGDSAVYLCASSLAGTSGNEQFFGPGTRLTVL.

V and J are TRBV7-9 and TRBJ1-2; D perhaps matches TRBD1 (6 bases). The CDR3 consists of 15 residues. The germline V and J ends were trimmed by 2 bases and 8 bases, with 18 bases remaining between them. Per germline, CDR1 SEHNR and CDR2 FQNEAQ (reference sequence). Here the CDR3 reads CASSLIALTGYGYTF. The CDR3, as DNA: TGTGCCAGCAGCTTAATAGCCCTAACAGGGTACGGCTACACCTTC. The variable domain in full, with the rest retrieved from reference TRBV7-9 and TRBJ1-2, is DTGVSQNPRHKITKRGQNVTFRCDPISEHNRLYWYRQTLGQGPEFLTYFQNEAQLEKSRLLSDRFSAERPKGSFSTLEIQRTEQGDSAMYLCASSLIALTGYGYTFGSGTRLTVV.

The CDR3 sequence is CASSISGGAYEQYF. CDR3 bases: TGTGCCAGTAGTATATCCGGGGGGGCCTACGAGCAGTACTTC. J is TRBJ2-7 and V is TRBV19; 8 bases match TRBD2. CDR3 length: 14 amino acids. The J segment lost 2 bases and the V segment lost 2 bases, leaving 2 bases of the junction unmatched. Germline values: CDR1 LNHDA, CDR2 SQIVND (reference sequence). Together with reference TRBV19 and TRBJ2-7, the CDR3 gives the full variable domain: DGGITQSPKYLFRKEGQNVTLSCEQNLNHDAMYWYRQDPGQGLRLIYYSQIVNDFQKGDIAEGYSVSREKKESFPLTVTSAQKNPTAFYLCASSISGGAYEQYFGPGTRLTVT.

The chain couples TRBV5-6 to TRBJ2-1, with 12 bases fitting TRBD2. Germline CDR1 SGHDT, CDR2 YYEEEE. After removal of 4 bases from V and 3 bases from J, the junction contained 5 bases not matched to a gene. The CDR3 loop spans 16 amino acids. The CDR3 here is CASSRGLAGNYNEQFF. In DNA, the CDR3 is TGTGCCAGCAGCCGAGGACTAGCGGGGAACTACAATGAGCAGTTCTTC.

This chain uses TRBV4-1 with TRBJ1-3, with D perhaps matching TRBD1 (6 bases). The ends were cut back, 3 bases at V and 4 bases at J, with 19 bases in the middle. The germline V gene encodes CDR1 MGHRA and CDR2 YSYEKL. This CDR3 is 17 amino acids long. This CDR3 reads CASSHLLQGRGGNTIYF. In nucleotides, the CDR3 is TGCGCCAGCAGCCACTTGCTACAGGGTCGAGGGGGAAACACCATATATTTT.

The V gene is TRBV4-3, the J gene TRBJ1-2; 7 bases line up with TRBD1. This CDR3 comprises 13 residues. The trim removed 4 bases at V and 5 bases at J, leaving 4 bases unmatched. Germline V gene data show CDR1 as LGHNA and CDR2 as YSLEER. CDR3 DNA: TGCGCCAGCAGCCTAGGGACAGTTTATGGCTACACCTTC. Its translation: CASSLGTVYGYTF.

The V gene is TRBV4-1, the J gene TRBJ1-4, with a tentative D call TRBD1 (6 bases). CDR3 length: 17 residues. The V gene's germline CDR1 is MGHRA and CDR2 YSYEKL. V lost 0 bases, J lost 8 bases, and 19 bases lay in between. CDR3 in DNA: TGCGCCAGCAGCCAAGATCCCCCGGGGGGCGAGGGAGAAAAACTGTTTTTT. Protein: CASSQDPPGGEGEKLFF.

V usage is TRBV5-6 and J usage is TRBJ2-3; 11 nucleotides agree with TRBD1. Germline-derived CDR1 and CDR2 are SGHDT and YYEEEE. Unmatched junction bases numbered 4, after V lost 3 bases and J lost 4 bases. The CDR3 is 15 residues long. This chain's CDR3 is CASSYGQGASDTQYF. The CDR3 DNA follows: TGTGCCAGCAGCTACGGACAGGGGGCATCAGATACGCAGTATTTT.

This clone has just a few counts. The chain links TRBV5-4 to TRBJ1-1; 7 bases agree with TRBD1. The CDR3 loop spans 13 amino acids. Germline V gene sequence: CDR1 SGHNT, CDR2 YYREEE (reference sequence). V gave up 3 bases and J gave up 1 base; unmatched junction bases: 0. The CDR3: CASSWDRNTEAFF. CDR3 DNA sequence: TGTGCCAGCAGCTGGGACAGGAACACTGAAGCTTTCTTT.

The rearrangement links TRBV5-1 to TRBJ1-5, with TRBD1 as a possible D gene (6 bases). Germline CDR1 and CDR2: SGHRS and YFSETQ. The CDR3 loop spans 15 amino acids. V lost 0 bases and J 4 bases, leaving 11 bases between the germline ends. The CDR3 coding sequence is TGCGCCAGCAGCTTGGGAACAGGGCAGAATCAGCCCCAGCATTTT. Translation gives CASSLGTGQNQPQHF.

This CDR3 reads CSVTGGGHTGELFF. The CDR3 DNA follows: TGCAGCGTAACCGGGGGGGGGCACACCGGGGAGCTGTTTTTT. The chain employs TRBV29-1 and TRBJ2-2, with TRBD2 matching over 8 bases. Germline V CDR1 and CDR2: SQVTM, ANQGSEA. V was clipped by 6 bases and J by 3 bases; unmatched bases: 6. The CDR3 is 14 amino acids.

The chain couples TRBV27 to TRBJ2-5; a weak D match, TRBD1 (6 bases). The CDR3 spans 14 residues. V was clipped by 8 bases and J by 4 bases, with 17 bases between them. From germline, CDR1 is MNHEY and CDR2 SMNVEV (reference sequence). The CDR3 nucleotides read TGTGCCAGCGGTTGGAAGGGGGTTGGAGAGACCCAGTACTTC. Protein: CASGWKGVGETQYF.

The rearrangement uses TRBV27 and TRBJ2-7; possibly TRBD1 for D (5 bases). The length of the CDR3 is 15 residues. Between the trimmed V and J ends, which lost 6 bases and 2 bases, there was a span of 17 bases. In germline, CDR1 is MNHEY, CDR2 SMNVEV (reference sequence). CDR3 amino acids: CASRTGLYTTYEQYF. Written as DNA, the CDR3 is TGTGCCAGCAGAACAGGTCTATACACCACCTACGAGCAGTACTTC.

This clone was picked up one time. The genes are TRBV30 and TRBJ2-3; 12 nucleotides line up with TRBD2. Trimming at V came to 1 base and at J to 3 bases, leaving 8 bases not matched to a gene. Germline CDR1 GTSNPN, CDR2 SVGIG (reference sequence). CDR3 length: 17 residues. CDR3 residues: CAWSDRRTSGKTDTQYF. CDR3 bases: TGTGCCTGGAGTGACCGGCGGACTAGCGGGAAGACAGATACGCAGTATTTT.

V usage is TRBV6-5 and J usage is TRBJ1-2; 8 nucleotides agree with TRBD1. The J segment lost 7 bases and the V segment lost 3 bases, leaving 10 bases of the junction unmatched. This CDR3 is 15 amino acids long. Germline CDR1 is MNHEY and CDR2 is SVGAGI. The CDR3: CASSYGSQGAGGYTF. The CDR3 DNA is TGTGCCAGCAGTTATGGAAGCCAGGGGGCGGGTGGCTACACCTTC.

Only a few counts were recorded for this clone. DNA of the CDR3: TGCAGCGTTAGACAGGGGGTAGATGGCTACACCTTC. It translates to CSVRQGVDGYTF. The chain couples TRBV29-1 to TRBJ1-2; 9 positions agree with TRBD1. The CDR3 consists of 12 residues. The V gene's germline CDR1 is SQVTM and CDR2 ANQGSEA. Unmatched junction bases numbered 4, after V lost 5 bases and J lost 6 bases.

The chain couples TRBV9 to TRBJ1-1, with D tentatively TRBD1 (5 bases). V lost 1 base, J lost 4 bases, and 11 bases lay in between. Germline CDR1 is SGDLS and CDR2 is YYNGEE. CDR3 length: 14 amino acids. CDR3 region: CASSVPSGLTEAFF. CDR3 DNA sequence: TGTGCCAGCAGCGTACCCTCAGGGCTCACTGAAGCTTTCTTT.

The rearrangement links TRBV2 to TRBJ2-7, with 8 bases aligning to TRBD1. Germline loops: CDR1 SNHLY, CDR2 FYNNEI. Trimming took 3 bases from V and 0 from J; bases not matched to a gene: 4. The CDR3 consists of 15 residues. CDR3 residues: CASSDPGGISYEQYF. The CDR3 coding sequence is TGTGCCAGCAGTGATCCAGGGGGCATCTCCTACGAGCAGTACTTC.